These 18 T cell receptor beta chains were all obtained from the same sample, sequenced in a study of CD8 T cells in ankylosing spondylitis. TCRdb independently ran MiXCR on the 5' RACE reads; one entry per CDR3 protein. The table includes about 190,000 distinct CDR3 sequences, approximately 12% detected once. Sequenced: blood, either unsorted or a sorted T cell fraction (not recorded which). These receptors all stem from a female donor with ankylosing spondylitis or in good health (not recorded which).

The chain joins TRBV7-9 to TRBJ1-5; tentative D call: TRBD1 (5 bases). Trimming pared 5 bases from V and 6 bases from J, leaving 11 bases between. Germline V CDR1 and CDR2: SEHNR, FQNEAQ (reference sequence). This CDR3 has 13 amino acids. The CDR3 nucleotides read TGTGCCAGCAGCAGCGGGGGGGGTCAGCCCCAGCATTTT. It translates to CASSSGGGQPQHF.

On this clonotype: A clone one base away is much larger, so this may be a read error. This sequence joins TRBV7-9 and TRBJ2-7; D may be TRBD2 (5 bases). The length of the CDR3 is 15 residues. From germline, CDR1 is SEHNR and CDR2 FQNEAQ (reference sequence). DNA for the CDR3: TGTGCCAACAGCTCCACTAGGGCGGGTAGTTACGAGCAGTACTTC. This translates into CANSSTRAGSYEQYF. The full variable domain, in which reference TRBV7-9 and TRBJ2-7 provide the parts outside the CDR3, is DTGVSQNPRHKITKRGQNVTFRCDPISEHNRLYWYRQTLGQGPEFLTYFQNEAQLEKSRLLSDRFSAERPKGSFSTLEIQRTEQGDSAMYLCANSSTRAGSYEQYFGPGTRLTVT.

This clonotype appeared many times. The chain combines TRBV25-1 with TRBJ1-1, with D uncertain. Germline V lookup: CDR1 MGHDK, CDR2 SYGVNS. The CDR3 length is 15 residues. V was trimmed by 3 bases and J by 3 bases, leaving 14 bases between them. Here the CDR3 DNA reads TGTGCCAGCAGTGACTCGGGAATTAAGGACACTGAAGCTTTCTTT. Translated, it gives CASSDSGIKDTEAFF.

This clonotype was counted many times. This chain joins TRBV5-1 and TRBJ2-3; D could derive from TRBD1 or TRBD2 (5 bases each). In germline, CDR1 is SGHRS, CDR2 YFSETQ. V shed 0 bases and J shed 2 bases, with 16 bases lying between them. The length of the CDR3 is 17 residues. CDR3 DNA sequence: TGCGCCAGCAGCTTGGTATTCCGGCAGGGACCCACAGATACGCAGTATTTT. Translating gives CASSLVFRQGPTDTQYF.

This clonotype occurred many times. The CDR3 nucleotides read TGTGCCAGCAGCTTCGCCGTGGGACAGTACTCTGGAAACACCATATATTTT. Its translation is CASSFAVGQYSGNTIYF. This chain connects TRBV7-2 to TRBJ1-3; 7 nucleotides agree with TRBD1. CDR1 and CDR2 from the germline V gene are SGHTA and FQGNSA. The CDR3 has 17 residues. The V segment lost 3 bases and the J segment 0 bases; nucleotides outside the gene matches: 8.

The J gene is TRBJ1-1, the V gene TRBV20-1; D is unresolved. The CDR3 is made up of 14 amino acids. The germline V gene has CDR1 DFQATT and CDR2 SNEGSKA (reference sequence). Trimming shortened V by 0 bases and J by 4 bases, and 12 bases separated the two germline ends. CDR3 bases: TGCAGTGCTAGAGACGGAACAGAATTCACTGAAGCTTTCTTT. Protein product: CSARDGTEFTEAFF.

This chain joins TRBV6-1 and TRBJ2-7; TRBD1 agrees at 7 bases. This CDR3 contains 15 residues. V was pared by 4 bases and J by 0 bases, with 6 bases of the junction left unmatched. Germline lookup yields CDR1 MNHNS and CDR2 SASEGT. CDR3 sequence reads: CASSGQGGYSYEQYF. In DNA form, the CDR3 reads TGTGCCAGCAGTGGCCAAGGGGGCTACTCCTACGAGCAGTACTTC.

In its sample, this clonotype was seen a few times. The DNA for the CDR3 is TGTGCCAGCAGCCGGGACAGGCCCTCCCAAGAGACCCAGTACTTC. Encoded protein: CASSRDRPSQETQYF. The chain carries TRBV12-3 or TRBV12-4 and TRBJ2-5; 8 positions match TRBD1. The CDR3 extends over 15 amino acids. The junction had 7 bases not matched to a gene; V was cut back by 6 bases and J by 1 base.

This clonotype appeared many times. V usage is TRBV20-1 and J usage is TRBJ2-3; a possible D gene is TRBD2 (6 bases). V was trimmed by 1 base and J by 2 bases, leaving 7 bases between them. The CDR3 runs to 13 residues. CDR1 is DFQATT, CDR2 SNEGSKA, per germline (reference sequence). The CDR3, as DNA: TGCAGTGCTAGAGCGGGGGTCACAGATACGCAGTATTTT. Its protein product is CSARAGVTDTQYF.

This clonotype was observed at least ten times. V usage is TRBV28 and J usage is TRBJ1-5; no definite D call. Germline V gene sequence: CDR1 MDHEN, CDR2 SYDVKM. V lost 4 bases to trimming and J lost 4 bases, with 8 bases between them. This CDR3 is built from 13 residues. DNA of the CDR3: TGTGCCAGCAGTTCCATTAATAATCAGCCCCAGCATTTT. Translated, it gives CASSSINNQPQHF.

Points on this clonotype: This may arise from a read error, as a much more abundant clone is one base away. The chain carries TRBV29-1 and TRBJ2-7, with a possible D match to TRBD2 (6 bases). Looked up from germline, CDR1 is SQVTM and CDR2 is ANQGSEA. This CDR3 comprises 14 residues. CDR3 sequence: CSGGMAGFPSEQYF. The CDR3, as DNA: TGCAGTGGAGGGATGGCAGGATTCCCCTCCGAGCAGTACTTC.

This clonotype was detected many times. The chain couples TRBV6-2 or TRBV6-3 to TRBJ1-1; possibly TRBD1 for D (5 bases). CDR1 is MNHEY, CDR2 SVGEGT, per germline. Between the trimmed V and J ends, which lost 8 bases and 4 bases, there was a span of 17 bases. CDR3 length equals 14 residues. CDR3 in amino acids: CASGLPGGVTEAFF. CDR3 DNA: TGTGCCAGCGGCCTCCCCGGAGGGGTCACTGAAGCTTTCTTT.

A remark on this clonotype: One end of the junction does not line up with germline, which may come from a read error. CDR3 bases: TGTGCCTGCAGTCTCCTTAGGGGGACAGGGACTAGAATCGGTGAGCAGTTCTTC. Translation gives CACSLLRGTGTRIGEQFF. The chain recombines TRBV6-4 with TRBJ2-1, with TRBD1 as a possible D gene (9 bases). Germline V CDR1 and CDR2: MRHNA, SNTAGT. CDR3 length: 18 residues.

A few counts support this clonotype. V gene TRBV5-1 combines with J gene TRBJ2-1; 9 positions match TRBD2. After removal of 4 bases from V and 4 bases from J, the junction contained 9 bases not matched to a gene. CDR1 and CDR2 from the germline V gene are SGHRS and YFSETQ. The CDR3 has 16 residues. CDR3 residues: CASSLIAGVSYNEQFF. CDR3 nucleotide sequence: TGCGCCAGCAGCCTAATAGCGGGAGTATCTTACAATGAGCAGTTCTTC.

This clonotype was counted many times. The chain uses TRBV15 and TRBJ1-2, with TRBD1 matching over 10 bases. CDR1 and CDR2 from the germline V gene are LNHNV and YYDKDF (reference sequence). The CDR3 contains 15 residues. J was trimmed by 4 bases and V by 5 bases; bases with no gene match: 7. The CDR3 here is CATSARTGGSYGYTF. In DNA, the CDR3 is TGTGCCACCAGCGCCCGGACAGGGGGGAGCTATGGCTACACCTTC.

This clonotype was seen more than once but under ten times. The V and J genes are TRBV5-1 and TRBJ2-7, with 8 bases matching TRBD1. Trimming cost V 4 bases and J 2 bases; bases outside gene matches: 5. Germline V gene sequence: CDR1 SGHRS, CDR2 YFSETQ. The CDR3 is made up of 14 amino acids. The DNA for the CDR3 is TGCGCCAGCAGCGGACAGGGAGGTCCCTACGAGCAGTACTTC. As protein: CASSGQGGPYEQYF.

This clonotype was observed a handful of times. The rearrangement links TRBV7-6 to TRBJ1-1; D gene uncertain. Germline values: CDR1 SGHVS, CDR2 FNYEAQ. The CDR3 covers 14 residues. V shed 1 base and J shed 2 bases, with 8 bases lying between them. The CDR3 coding sequence is TGTGCCAGCAGCTTAGTTCCGGTTAACACTGAAGCTTTCTTT. The encoded protein is CASSLVPVNTEAFF. Full variable domain (outside the CDR3, taken from reference TRBV7-6 and TRBJ1-1): GAGVSQSPRYKVTKRGQDVALRCDPISGHVSLYWYRQALGQGPEFLTYFNYEAQQDKSGLPNDRFSAERPEGSISTLTIQRTEQRDSAMYRCASSLVPVNTEAFFGQGTRLTVV.

The chain carries TRBV28 and TRBJ1-2, with 7 bases identical to TRBD1. Germline CDR1 reads MDHEN; CDR2 reads SYDVKM. This CDR3 has 16 amino acids. V gave up 3 bases and J gave up 5 bases; unmatched junction bases: 12. The DNA for the CDR3 is TGTGCCAGCAGTTTTAGATTCAGGACAGGCCCGTATGGCTACACCTTC. Its protein product is CASSFRFRTGPYGYTF.